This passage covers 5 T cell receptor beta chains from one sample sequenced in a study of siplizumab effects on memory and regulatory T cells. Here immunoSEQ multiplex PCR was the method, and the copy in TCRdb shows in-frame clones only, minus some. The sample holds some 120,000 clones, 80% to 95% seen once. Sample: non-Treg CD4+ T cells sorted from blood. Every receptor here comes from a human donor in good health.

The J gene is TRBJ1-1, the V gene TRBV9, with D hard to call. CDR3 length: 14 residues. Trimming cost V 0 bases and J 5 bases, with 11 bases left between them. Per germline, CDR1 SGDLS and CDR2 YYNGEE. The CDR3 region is CASSVAELRTEAFF. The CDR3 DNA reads TGTGCCAGCAGCGTAGCCGAACTACGGACTGAAGCTTTCTTT.

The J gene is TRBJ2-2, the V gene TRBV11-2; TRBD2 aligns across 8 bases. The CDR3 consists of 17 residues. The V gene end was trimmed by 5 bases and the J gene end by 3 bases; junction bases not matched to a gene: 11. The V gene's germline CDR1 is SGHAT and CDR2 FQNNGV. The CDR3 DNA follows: TGTGCCAGCAGCATATTCCTCGGGGGGGGCGACACCGGGGAGCTGTTTTTT. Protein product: CASSIFLGGGDTGELFF.

Here the CDR3 reads CASNLRQLNTEAFF. DNA for the CDR3: TGTGCCAGCAACCTCCGACAGCTGAACACTGAAGCTTTCTTT. This rearrangement joins TRBV28 to TRBJ1-1, with TRBD1 as a possible D gene (5 bases). V was pared by 7 bases and J by 0 bases, with 12 bases between. The CDR3 has 14 residues. From germline, CDR1 is MDHEN and CDR2 SYDVKM.

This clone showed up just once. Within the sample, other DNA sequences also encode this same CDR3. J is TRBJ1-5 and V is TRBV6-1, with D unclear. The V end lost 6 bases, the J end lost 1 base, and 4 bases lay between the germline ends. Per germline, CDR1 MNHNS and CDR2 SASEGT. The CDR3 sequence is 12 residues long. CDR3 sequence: CASRQSNQPQHF. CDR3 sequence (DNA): TGTGCCAGCAGGCAGAGCAATCAGCCCCAGCATTTT.

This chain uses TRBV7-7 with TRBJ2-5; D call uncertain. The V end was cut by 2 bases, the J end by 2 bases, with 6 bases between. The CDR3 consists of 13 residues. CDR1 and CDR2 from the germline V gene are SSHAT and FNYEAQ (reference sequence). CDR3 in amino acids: CASSLMGQETQYF. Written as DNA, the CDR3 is TGTGCCAGCAGCTTAATGGGGCAAGAGACCCAGTACTTC.